A selection of T cell receptor beta chains follows, all from one sample in a study of beta chain features in type 1 diabetes. The assay was immunoSEQ multiplex PCR, and TCRdb's table has in-frame clones only and misses some. This sample carries 130,000 or so clones, around 9% of them seen once, and the ten largest clones take roughly 0.75%. The sequenced sample was central memory CD4+ T cells from blood. These receptors were taken from a man aged 30-40 years with type 1 diabetes. CDR3s include the opening cysteine and the closing phenylalanine or tryptophan. D genes are given only for firm matches. Clone size, where shown, is once, few, many, or a class for clones that have expanded.

>.|TRBV7-9|TRBJ2-5|14|.
TGTGCCAGCAGCTCCCTCGGGGGACAAGAGACCCAGTACTTC
CASSSLGGQETQYF
>TRBD2|TRBV7-9|TRBJ2-1|14|.
TGTGCCAGCAGCCTTAGCGGGGGGGCTTTCGAGCAGTTCTTC
CASSLSGGAFEQFF
>TRBD2|TRBV5-1|TRBJ2-7|15|few
TGCGCCAGCAGCGTAGGGACTAGCGGGGCCGAGGAGCAGTACTTC
CASSVGTSGAEEQYF
>TRBD2|TRBV27|TRBJ2-3|16|few
TGTGCCAGCAGTCTTCTGAGCGGGGTAGGGACAGATACGCAGTATTTT
CASSLLSGVGTDTQYF
>.|TRBV2|TRBJ1-2|14|.
TGTGCCAGCAGGGACAGTCTCGGGGGGTATGGCTACACCTTC
CASRDSLGGYGYTF
>.|TRBV11-2|TRBJ2-7|16|few
TGTGCCAGCAGCACGACAGTGGGGGCCGCGTGGGGGGAGCAGTACTTC
CASSTTVGAAWGEQYF
>.|TRBV19|TRBJ1-5|16|few
TGTGCCAGTAGTTCCCTGACTTCGGATTCGCTGGGGCCCCAGCATTTT
CASSSLTSDSLGPQHF
>.|TRBV11-3|TRBJ2-1|15|few
TGTGCCAGCAGCGCCAGACAGGTTCACTACAATGAGCAGTTCTTC
CASSARQVHYNEQFF
>.|TRBV5-1|TRBJ2-7|14|.
TGCGCCAGCAGCTTGTCGGCAACTACCTACGAGCAGTACTTC
CASSLSATTYEQYF
>.|TRBV7-2|TRBJ2-1|13|few
TGTGCCAGCAGCCCTGACAGCTACAATGAGCAGTTCTTC
CASSPDSYNEQFF
>.|TRBV7-2|TRBJ2-5|15|few
TGTGCCAGCAGCTTAGGGCCGAGGTTGGGAGAGACCCAGTACTTC
CASSLGPRLGETQYF
>.|TRBV7-2|TRBJ2-3|12|many
TGTGCCAGCAGCCCAAACGGGGGTACGCAGTATTTT
CASSPNGGTQYF
>.|TRBV7-6|TRBJ2-3|12|.
TGTGCCAGCCGGGGACACACAGATACGCAGTATTTT
CASRGHTDTQYF
>TRBD2|TRBV19|TRBJ2-7|15|.
TGTGCCAGTAGTATGCGGCGCGGGGGGGGCTACGAGCAGTACTTC
CASSMRRGGGYEQYF
>.|TRBV30|TRBJ2-1|13|few
TGTGCCTGGAGTGTACACAAGTACAATGAGCAGTTCTTC
CAWSVHKYNEQFF
>.|TRBV6-6|TRBJ2-5|15|.
TGTGCCAGCACCCTCAGGGGTCAGGCCTTAGGGACCCAGTACTTC
CASTLRGQALGTQYF
>.|TRBV5-6|TRBJ2-7|13|few
TGTGCCAGCCCGACTTTAAACTCCTACGAGCAGTACTTC
CASPTLNSYEQYF
>.|TRBV28|TRBJ1-1|11|few
TGTGCCAGCAGTTTGCAGACTGAAGCTTTCTTT
CASSLQTEAFF
>TRBD2|TRBV5-4|TRBJ2-3|14|few
TGTGCCAGCAGTAGTGTCGCTAGCGGGGGCGAAGGATATTTT
CASSSVASGGEGYF
>TRBD2|TRBV5-4|TRBJ2-5|15|few
TGTGCCAGCAGCCCTAGCGGGGAAGGAGGAGAGACCCAGTACTTC
CASSPSGEGGETQYF
>.|TRBV14|TRBJ1-2|14|few
TGTGCCAGCAGCCACAACCAAGGACAGACTGGCTACACCTTC
CASSHNQGQTGYTF
>.|TRBV30|TRBJ2-7|13|.
TGTGCCTGGAGTCGAACAGGGCTCTACGAGCAGTACTTC
CAWSRTGLYEQYF
>.|TRBV2|TRBJ2-2|13|few
TGTGCCAGCAGTGGACAGAACACCGGGGAGCTGTTTTTT
CASSGQNTGELFF
>TRBD1|TRBV6-6|TRBJ2-7|16|.
TGTGCCAGCAGTTACTCGGTGGGGACAGTCTCCTACGAGCAGTACTTC
CASSYSVGTVSYEQYF
>.|TRBV6-1|TRBJ2-2|13|.
TGTGCCAGCAGTGACAGTCTCACCGGGGAGCTGTTTTTT
CASSDSLTGELFF
>TRBD1|TRBV28|TRBJ1-4|14|.
TGTGCCAGCAGTTTACAGGGGGAGGATGAAAAACTGTTTTTT
CASSLQGEDEKLFF
>.|TRBV19|TRBJ2-1|15|many
TGTGCCAGTAGTATTGGCGGGACAGCTACTAATGAGCAGTTCTTC
CASSIGGTATNEQFF
>TRBD1|TRBV2|TRBJ2-7|15|few
TGTGCCAGCAGGGAAAGGACAGGACTCTCCGACGAGCAGTACTTC
CASRERTGLSDEQYF